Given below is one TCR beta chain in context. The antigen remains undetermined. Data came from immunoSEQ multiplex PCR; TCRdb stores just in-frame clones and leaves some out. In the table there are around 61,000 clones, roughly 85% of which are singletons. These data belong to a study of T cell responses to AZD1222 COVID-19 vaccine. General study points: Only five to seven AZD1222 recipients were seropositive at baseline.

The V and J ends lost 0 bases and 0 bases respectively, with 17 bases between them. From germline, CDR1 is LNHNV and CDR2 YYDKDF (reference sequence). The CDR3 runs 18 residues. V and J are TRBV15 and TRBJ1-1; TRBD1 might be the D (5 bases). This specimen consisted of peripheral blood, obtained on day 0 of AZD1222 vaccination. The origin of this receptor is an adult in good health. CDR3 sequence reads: CATSRDSGGIGLNTEAFF. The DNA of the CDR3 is TGTGCCACCAGCAGAGATTCTGGGGGAATAGGGCTGAACACTGAAGCTTTCTTT.